A single sample is the source of the 4 T cell receptor beta chains below, sequenced in a study of blood T cell repertoires in COVID-19. Assay used: immunoSEQ multiplex PCR; TCRdb lists only in-frame clones, some missing. The sample shows about 170,000 clones, around nine tenths of them seen only once. The sample taken for sequencing was peripheral blood. These receptors were obtained from a man between 70 and 80 years old with acute or convalescent COVID-19.

The chain is built from TRBV5-1 and TRBJ2-1, with D perhaps matching TRBD1 (6 bases). CDR3 length: 14 residues. Germline V lookup: CDR1 SGHRS, CDR2 YFSETQ. The V end was cut by 4 bases, the J end by 5 bases, with 13 bases between. CDR3 DNA sequence: TGCGCCAGCAGCAAGGCGACAGGCAACAATGAGCAGTTCTTC. Amino acids: CASSKATGNNEQFF.

The V call is TRBV5-1, the J call TRBJ2-5; TRBD1 aligns across 7 bases. Germline V gives CDR1 SGHRS, CDR2 YFSETQ. This CDR3 spans 15 amino acids. Trimming took 0 bases from V and 5 from J; bases not matched to a gene: 7. This CDR3 reads CASSLAETGSETQYF. The CDR3 bases are TGCGCCAGCAGCTTGGCTGAGACAGGGTCGGAGACCCAGTACTTC.

V usage is TRBV7-3 and J usage is TRBJ2-5; TRBD1 might be the D (5 bases). Trimming took off 3 bases at V and 2 bases at J, with 7 bases between the two ends. The CDR3 has 13 amino acids. CDR1 and CDR2 (germline): SGHTA, FQGTGA. CDR3: CASSFTGQETQYF. The CDR3 DNA is TGTGCCAGCAGCTTCACAGGACAAGAGACCCAGTACTTC.

The table lists this clone with a few counts. This chain links TRBV7-2 with TRBJ1-3, with D perhaps matching TRBD1 (6 bases). The CDR3 runs 15 residues. CDR1 is SGHTA and CDR2 is FQGNSA in the germline V gene. V was shortened by 5 bases and J by 4 bases, with 15 bases between the two germline ends. In DNA form, the CDR3 reads TGTGCCAGCAGCCCCCAACAGGGACCCGGAAACACCATATATTTT. Translating it yields CASSPQQGPGNTIYF. Combining the CDR3 with reference TRBV7-2 and TRBJ1-3 gives the whole variable domain GAGVSQSPSNKVTEKGKDVELRCDPISGHTALYWYRQSLGQGLEFLIYFQGNSAPDKSGLPSDRFSAERTGGSVSTLTIQRTQQEDSAVYLCASSPQQGPGNTIYFGEGSWLTVV.